This paragraph reports one T cell receptor (beta chain). This sample is drawn from a study of blood T cell repertoires in COVID-19. As for the study in general: Sample material is recorded as cDNA or gDNA derived from T cells, B-cell-depleted T cells, or PBMCs.

This CDR3 spans 11 amino acids. V was trimmed by 3 bases and J by 10 bases, leaving 9 bases between them. The table came from immunoSEQ multiplex PCR; TCRdb's copy has only in-frame clones and leaves some out. Here the sample spans roughly 250,000 clones, 75% to 90% being singletons. This sequence joins TRBV12-3 or TRBV12-4 and TRBJ1-1; D unresolved. This clonotype was sampled from a man aged 25 to 45 with acute or convalescent COVID-19. Material: peripheral blood. DNA for the CDR3: TGTGCCAGCAGTTTTGAACAGCTAGCTTTCTTT. Its protein product is CASSFEQLAFF.